Listed below are T cell receptor beta chains from one sample, sequenced in a study of PD-1 blockade in classical Hodgkin lymphoma. Clones were read by immunoSEQ multiplex PCR, and TCRdb kept only the in-frame ones, dropping some. This table holds some 93,000 clones, approximately 83% found once. The starting material was peripheral blood mononuclear cells (PBMCs), obtained before the fourth cycle of nivolumab. These receptors were taken from a human donor with classical Hodgkin lymphoma. CDR3s include the opening cysteine and the closing phenylalanine or tryptophan.

V gene | CDR3 protein
TRBV11-3 | CASSLGLAGGTNTQYF
TRBV5-1 | CASSASILYEQYF
TRBV7-2 | CASSSPGVVTSGRNYEQFF
TRBV7-3 | CASSPLGGAYNEQFF
TRBV5-1 | CASSLGVAGGKDTQYF
TRBV6-1 | CASSGLDLGAYEQYF
TRBV10-3 | CAITDGYNEQFF
TRBV30 | CAWRGTEPRTQYF
TRBV10-3 | CAITKQGVNTEAFF
TRBV5-7 | CASSSNKKRGGSYNEQFF
TRBV18 | CASSHPTPGQGYNEQFF
TRBV5-1 | CASSLSGFVDEQYF
TRBV4-3 | CASSQDGDGREADTQYF
TRBV5-4 | CASSFRQGGEQYF
TRBV10-2 | CASSLAVREQFF
TRBV7-3 | CASSSPGLGGTGELFF
TRBV19 | CASSIRAGELFF
TRBV5-1 | CASARTGATDTQYF
TRBV5-5 | CASSFDSRGYTF
TRBV9 | CASTPSGPLSTIYF
TRBV10-3 | CAISESLGVAYEQYF
TRBV21-1 | CATRSRRYF
TRBV9 | CASSVAGLAGGHEQFF
TRBV6-5 | CASSYLYEQYF
TRBV7-2 | CASSLGSLAGQETQYF